This T cell receptor (beta chain) was identified during a study of identical twins. The study's findings and limits: Sequences that were out-of-frame, alpha and twin-shared displayed an excess of low generation probability.

MiXCR was run by TCRdb on the 5' RACE reads, yielding one entry per CDR3 protein. The data show a few hundred thousand distinct CDR3 sequences, roughly 9% seen once. The CDR3 covers 13 residues. Germline lookup yields CDR1 SEHNR and CDR2 FQNEAQ (reference sequence). Trimming left V 5 bases short and J 5 bases short, with 10 bases between. This clonotype was seen more than once but under ten times. Its antigen is unknown. The clonotype was recovered from a woman in her forties or fifties in good health. The J gene is TRBJ2-1, the V gene TRBV7-9; D uncertain. Sequenced sample: naive T cells sorted from blood. The DNA of the CDR3 is TGTGCCAGCAGCCAGATGACGGACAATGAGCAGTTCTTC. Protein product: CASSQMTDNEQFF.